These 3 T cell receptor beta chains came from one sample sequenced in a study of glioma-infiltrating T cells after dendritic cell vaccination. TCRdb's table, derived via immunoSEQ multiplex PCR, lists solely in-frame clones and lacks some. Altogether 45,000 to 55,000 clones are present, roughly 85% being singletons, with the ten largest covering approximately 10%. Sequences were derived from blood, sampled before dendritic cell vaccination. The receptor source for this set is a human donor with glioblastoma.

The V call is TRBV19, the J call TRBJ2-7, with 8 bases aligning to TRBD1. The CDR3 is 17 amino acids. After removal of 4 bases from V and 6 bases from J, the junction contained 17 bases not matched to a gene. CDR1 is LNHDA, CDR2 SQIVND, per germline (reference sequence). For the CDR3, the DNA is TGTGCCAGTAGTACTTCGGGACTCGGACAGGGAGAACGCGAGCAGTACTTC. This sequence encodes CASSTSGLGQGEREQYF.

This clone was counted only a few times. The CDR3 reads CASSPTGWGEKLFF. Written as DNA, the CDR3 is TGTGCCAGCAGCCCGACAGGGTGGGGTGAAAAACTGTTTTTT. This chain joins TRBV11-2 and TRBJ1-4; 7 bases match TRBD1. The CDR3 is 14 amino acids. Germline-derived CDR1 and CDR2 are SGHAT and FQNNGV. The V and J ends lost 5 bases and 7 bases, in that order; junction bases with no gene match: 7.

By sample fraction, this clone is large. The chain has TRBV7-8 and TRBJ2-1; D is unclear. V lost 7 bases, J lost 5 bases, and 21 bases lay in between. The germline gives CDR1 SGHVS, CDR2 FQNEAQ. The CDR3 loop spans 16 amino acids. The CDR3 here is CASTQSVGRFNNEQFF. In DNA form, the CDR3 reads TGTGCCAGCACCCAATCGGTGGGCAGGTTTAACAATGAGCAGTTCTTC.